Below, one TCR beta chain is given with its context. The target antigen is unknown. Clones were sequenced by immunoSEQ multiplex PCR, and TCRdb holds only the in-frame ones, with some missing. The sample lists roughly 48,000 clones, 65% to 85% occurring once. This sample stems from a study of T cells in tumors after PD-1 blockade. Study-wide results and caveats: Peripheral recruitment is suggested, as some novel exhausted tumor clones were in pre-treatment blood.

The sequence came from a human donor with basal cell carcinoma. This material consisted of PBMCs, taken before anti-PD-1 treatment.

Here the CDR3 DNA reads TGTGCCATCAGTGCCCCCAGCACAGATACGCAGTATTTT. It codes for CAISAPSTDTQYF. This chain links TRBV10-3 with TRBJ2-3; D unclear. CDR1 is ENHRY and CDR2 is SYGVKD in the germline V gene. V was pared by 4 bases and J by 0 bases, with 5 bases between. The CDR3 length is 13 residues.